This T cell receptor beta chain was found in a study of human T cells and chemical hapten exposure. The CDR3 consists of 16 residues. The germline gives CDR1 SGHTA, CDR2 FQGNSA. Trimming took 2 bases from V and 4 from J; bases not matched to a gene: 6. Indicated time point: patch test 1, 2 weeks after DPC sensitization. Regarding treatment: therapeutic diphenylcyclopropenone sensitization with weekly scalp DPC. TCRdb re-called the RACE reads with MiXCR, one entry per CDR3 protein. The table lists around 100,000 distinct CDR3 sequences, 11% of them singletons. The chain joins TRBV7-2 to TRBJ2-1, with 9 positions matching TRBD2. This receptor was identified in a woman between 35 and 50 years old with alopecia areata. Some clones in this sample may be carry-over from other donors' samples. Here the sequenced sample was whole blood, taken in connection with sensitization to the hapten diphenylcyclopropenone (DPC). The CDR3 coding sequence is TGTGCCAGCAGCTTAACTAGCGGGTGGCCTTACAATGAGCAGTTCTTC. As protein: CASSLTSGWPYNEQFF.